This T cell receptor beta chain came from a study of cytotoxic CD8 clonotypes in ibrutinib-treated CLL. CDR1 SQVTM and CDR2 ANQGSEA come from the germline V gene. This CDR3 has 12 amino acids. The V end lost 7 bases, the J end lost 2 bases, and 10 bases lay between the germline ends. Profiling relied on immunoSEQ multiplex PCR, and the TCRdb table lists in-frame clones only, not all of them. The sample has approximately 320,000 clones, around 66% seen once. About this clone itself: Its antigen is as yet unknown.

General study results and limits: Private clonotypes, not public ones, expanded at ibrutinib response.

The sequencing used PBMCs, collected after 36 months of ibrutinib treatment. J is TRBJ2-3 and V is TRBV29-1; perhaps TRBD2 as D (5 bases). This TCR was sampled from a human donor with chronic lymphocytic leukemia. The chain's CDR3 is CSAGAVTDTQYF. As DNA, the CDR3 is TGCAGCGCCGGAGCGGTCACAGATACGCAGTATTTT.